This T cell receptor beta chain was sequenced for a study of metastatic and nonmetastatic thyroid tumors. Study in general: The comparison covered peripheral blood and tumor or nodule tissue in malignant and benign thyroid patients. Findings and limits, study-wide: Reportedly, malignant thyroid tumors had significantly higher TCR beta diversity than benign nodules, in blood and tumor.

Germline CDR1 reads MNHNS; CDR2 reads SASEGT. V gave up 8 bases and J gave up 7 bases, with 18 bases separating them. This CDR3 has 13 residues. For this clone: Its antigen is as yet unknown.

Thyroid surgery was performed in patients who had received no treatment beforehand. TCRdb re-called the PCR reads with MiXCR. This sample has tens of thousands of clones, with about 30% found just once. The material sequenced was blood. The sequence came from a female donor with papillary thyroid cancer or a benign thyroid nodule (not recorded which). Some clones in this sample may be carry-over from other donors' samples. The chain combines TRBV6-1 with TRBJ2-7; TRBD2 might be the D (5 bases). The CDR3 is CASVRRGGWEQYF. CDR3 sequence (DNA): TGTGCCAGCGTGCGAAGAGGCGGGTGGGAGCAGTACTTC.